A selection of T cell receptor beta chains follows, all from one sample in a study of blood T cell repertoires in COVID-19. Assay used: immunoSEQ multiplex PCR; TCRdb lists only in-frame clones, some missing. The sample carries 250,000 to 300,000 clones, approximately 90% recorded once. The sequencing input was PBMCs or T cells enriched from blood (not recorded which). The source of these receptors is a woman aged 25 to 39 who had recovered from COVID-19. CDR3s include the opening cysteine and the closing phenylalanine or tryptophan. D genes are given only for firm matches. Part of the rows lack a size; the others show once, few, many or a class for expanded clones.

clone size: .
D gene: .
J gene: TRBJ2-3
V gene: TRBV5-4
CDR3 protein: CASSWSVEDTQYF
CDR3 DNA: TGTGCCAGCAGCTGGAGCGTAGAAGATACGCAGTATTTT

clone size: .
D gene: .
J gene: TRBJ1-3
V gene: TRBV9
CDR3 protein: CASSVGEDYSGNTIYF
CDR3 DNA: TGTGCCAGCAGCGTGGGGGAGGATTACTCTGGAAACACCATATATTTT

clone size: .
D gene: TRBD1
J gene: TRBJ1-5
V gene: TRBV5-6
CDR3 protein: CASSLRTGGVQPQHF
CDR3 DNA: TGTGCCAGCAGCCTCAGGACAGGGGGCGTTCAGCCCCAGCATTTT

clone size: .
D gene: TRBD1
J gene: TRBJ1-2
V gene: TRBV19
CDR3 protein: CASSISSTGPGGYTF
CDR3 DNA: TGTGCCAGTAGTATCTCGTCGACAGGGCCAGGTGGCTACACCTTC

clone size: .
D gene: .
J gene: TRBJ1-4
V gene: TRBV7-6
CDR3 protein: CASSPYERATNEKLFF
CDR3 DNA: TGTGCCAGCAGCCCCTATGAGCGTGCAACTAATGAAAAACTGTTTTTT

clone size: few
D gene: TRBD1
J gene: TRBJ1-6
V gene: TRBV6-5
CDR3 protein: CASRDRGGSPLHF
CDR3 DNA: TGTGCCAGCAGAGACAGGGGTGGTTCACCCCTCCACTTT

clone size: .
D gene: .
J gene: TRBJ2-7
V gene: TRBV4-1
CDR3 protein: CASSHPYREPYEQYF
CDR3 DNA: TGCGCCAGCAGCCACCCCTACAGGGAACCCTACGAGCAGTACTTC

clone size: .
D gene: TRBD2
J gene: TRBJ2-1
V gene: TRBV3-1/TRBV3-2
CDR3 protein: CASSLIRTSGRNNEQFF
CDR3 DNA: TGTGCCAGCAGCCTCATACGGACTAGCGGGAGGAACAATGAGCAGTTCTTC

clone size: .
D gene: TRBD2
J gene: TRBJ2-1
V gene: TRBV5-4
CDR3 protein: CASSLFGASGRSEQFF
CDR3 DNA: TGTGCCAGCAGCTTGTTCGGGGCTAGCGGGAGAAGTGAGCAGTTCTTC

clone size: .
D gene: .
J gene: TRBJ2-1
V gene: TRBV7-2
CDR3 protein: CASSHSRQDYSYNEQFF
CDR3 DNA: TGTGCCAGCAGCCATAGCCGCCAGGACTACTCCTACAATGAGCAGTTCTTC

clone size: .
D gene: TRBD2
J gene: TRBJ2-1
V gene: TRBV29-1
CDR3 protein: CSVEGLGEGYNEQFF
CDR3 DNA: TGCAGCGTTGAAGGTTTAGGGGAGGGATACAATGAGCAGTTCTTC

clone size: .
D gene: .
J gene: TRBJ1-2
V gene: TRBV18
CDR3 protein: CASSPSITGGYTF
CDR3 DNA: TGTGCCAGCTCACCATCTATAACTGGTGGCTACACCTTC

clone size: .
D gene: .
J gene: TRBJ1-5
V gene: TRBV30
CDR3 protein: CAWSVWGGAQAQPQHF
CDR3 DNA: TGTGCCTGGAGTGTATGGGGGGGGGCGCAGGCTCAGCCCCAGCATTTT

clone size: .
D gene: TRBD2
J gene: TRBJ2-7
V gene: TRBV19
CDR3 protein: CASSVLAGNSYEQYF
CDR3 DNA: TGTGCCAGTAGTGTGCTAGCGGGAAACTCCTACGAGCAGTACTTC

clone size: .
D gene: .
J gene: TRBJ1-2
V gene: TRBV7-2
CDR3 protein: CASSYQGDFLDGYTF
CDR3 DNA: TGTGCCAGCAGCTATCAGGGCGACTTCTTGGATGGCTACACCTTC

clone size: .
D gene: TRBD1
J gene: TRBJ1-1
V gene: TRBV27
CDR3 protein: CASRDRENTEAFF
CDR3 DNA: TGTGCCTCTAGGGACAGGGAAAACACTGAAGCTTTCTTT

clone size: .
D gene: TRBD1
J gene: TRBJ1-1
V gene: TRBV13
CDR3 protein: CASSLEGAGTEAFF
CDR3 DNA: TGTGCCAGCAGCTTAGAGGGGGCTGGGACTGAAGCTTTCTTT